Listed below are T cell receptor beta chains from one sample, sequenced in a study of shared clonotypes between healthy human individuals. Clones were sequenced by immunoSEQ multiplex PCR, and TCRdb holds only the in-frame ones, with some missing. The sample holds a few million clones; just over 90% are singletons and the top ten take roughly 0.36%. Sequenced sample: naive CD4+ T cells from PBMCs. These receptors were taken from a man in his late teens or twenties in good health. Some clones in this sample may be carry-over from other donors' samples. CDR3s include the opening cysteine and the closing phenylalanine or tryptophan. The D gene is left open where the match is weak. Some rows have no size entry. The others give once, few or many, or a class for an expanded clone.

v_call: TRBV5-1
j_call: TRBJ2-5
d_call: TRBD2
clone_size: -
cdr3_nt: TGCGCCAGCAGCTTGGCGGGGGGAGGGCGATCCCCCTCCCAGTACTTC
cdr3_aa: CASSLAGGGRSPSQYF

v_call: TRBV29-1
j_call: TRBJ2-1
d_call: -
clone_size: -
cdr3_nt: TGCAGCGTAACTCGGCGGGGTAGTCGGAATGAGCAGTTCTTC
cdr3_aa: CSVTRRGSRNEQFF

v_call: TRBV6-1
j_call: TRBJ1-1
d_call: -
clone_size: -
cdr3_nt: TGTGCCAGCAGTACGTGGTGGGGGCTTGGGGCTTTCTTT
cdr3_aa: CASSTWWGLGAFF

v_call: TRBV11-2
j_call: TRBJ1-2
d_call: TRBD1
clone_size: -
cdr3_nt: TGTGCCAGCAGTTCCGGGACAGGGGGCTATGGCTACACCTTC
cdr3_aa: CASSSGTGGYGYTF

v_call: TRBV28
j_call: TRBJ2-7
d_call: TRBD2
clone_size: -
cdr3_nt: TGTGCCAGCAGTTTTCAGCTTGTCCCGGACACCAGCGGGGAGAGCTCCTACGAGCAGTACTTC
cdr3_aa: CASSFQLVPDTSGESSYEQYF

v_call: TRBV9
j_call: TRBJ2-2
d_call: -
clone_size: -
cdr3_nt: TGTGCCAGCAGCGTAGTTTCCGGGGAGCTGTTTTTT
cdr3_aa: CASSVVSGELFF

v_call: TRBV28
j_call: TRBJ2-7
d_call: -
clone_size: few
cdr3_nt: TGTGCCAGCAGTGCCCCGGGGCTAGCTTACGAGCAGTACTTC
cdr3_aa: CASSAPGLAYEQYF

v_call: TRBV2
j_call: TRBJ1-5
d_call: -
clone_size: -
cdr3_nt: TGTGCCAGCAGTGAAGCGAACAGGGCGGCTCAGCCCCAGCATTTT
cdr3_aa: CASSEANRAAQPQHF

v_call: TRBV5-1
j_call: TRBJ2-1
d_call: TRBD2
clone_size: -
cdr3_nt: TGCGCCAGCTATTTAATAGCGGGAGGGGGATCCTACAATGAGCAGTTCTTC
cdr3_aa: CASYLIAGGGSYNEQFF

v_call: TRBV30
j_call: TRBJ1-2
d_call: -
clone_size: -
cdr3_nt: TGTGCCTGGAGATCCTTGGCCTTCTATGGCTACACCTTC
cdr3_aa: CAWRSLAFYGYTF

v_call: TRBV7-9
j_call: TRBJ2-7
d_call: -
clone_size: -
cdr3_nt: TGTGCCAGCAGCTCTGCTAGCCTTTCAGGCGAGCAGTACTTC
cdr3_aa: CASSSASLSGEQYF

v_call: TRBV9
j_call: TRBJ2-5
d_call: -
clone_size: -
cdr3_nt: TGTGCCAGCAGCGTAGGGCGGGGTTCAGAGACCCAGTACTTC
cdr3_aa: CASSVGRGSETQYF

v_call: TRBV19
j_call: TRBJ2-5
d_call: TRBD1
clone_size: -
cdr3_nt: TGTGCCAGTAGTATCAAGGGGGCGCGAATAGAGACCCAGTACTTC
cdr3_aa: CASSIKGARIETQYF

v_call: TRBV6-6
j_call: TRBJ1-1
d_call: TRBD1
clone_size: once
cdr3_nt: TGTGCCAGCAGCCGGGACAGCAACACTGAAGCTTTCTTT
cdr3_aa: CASSRDSNTEAFF

v_call: TRBV6-1
j_call: TRBJ2-3
d_call: TRBD1
clone_size: -
cdr3_nt: TGTGCCAGCAGTGACGGACAGGTCCTCGCAGATACGCAGTATTTT
cdr3_aa: CASSDGQVLADTQYF

v_call: TRBV11-3
j_call: TRBJ1-1
d_call: TRBD1
clone_size: -
cdr3_nt: TGTGCCAGCACCCGAACACAGACAGGGGACTGCACTGAAGCTTTCTTT
cdr3_aa: CASTRTQTGDCTEAFF